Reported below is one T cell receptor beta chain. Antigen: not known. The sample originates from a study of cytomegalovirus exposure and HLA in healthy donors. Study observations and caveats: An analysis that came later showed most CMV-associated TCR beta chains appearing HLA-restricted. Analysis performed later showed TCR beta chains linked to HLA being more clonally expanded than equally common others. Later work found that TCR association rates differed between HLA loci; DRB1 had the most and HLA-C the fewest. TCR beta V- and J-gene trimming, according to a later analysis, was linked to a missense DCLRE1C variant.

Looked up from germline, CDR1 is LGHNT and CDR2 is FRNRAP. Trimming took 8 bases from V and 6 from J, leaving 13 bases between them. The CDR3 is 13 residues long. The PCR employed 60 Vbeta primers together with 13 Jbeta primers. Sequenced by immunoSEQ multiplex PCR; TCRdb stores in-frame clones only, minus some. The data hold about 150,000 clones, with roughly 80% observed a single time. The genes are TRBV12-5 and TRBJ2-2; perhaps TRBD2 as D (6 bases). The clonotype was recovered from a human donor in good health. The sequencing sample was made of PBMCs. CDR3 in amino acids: CASYGGSSGELFF. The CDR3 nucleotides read TGTGCTAGTTATGGGGGGAGTTCCGGGGAGCTGTTTTTT.